Shown below are 11 T cell receptor beta chains from a single sample sequenced in a study of T cell responses to AZD1222 COVID-19 vaccine (dated by TCRdb to about 2021). Preparation of the library involved the immunoSEQ multiplex PCR assay. Drawn from immuneACCESS, this table holds only the in-frame rearrangements with V and J called that TCRdb kept. Clones are partly lost; checked studies trace under half to an unresolved V gene and leave the rest unexplained. A total of 75,000 to 100,000 clones appear in this sample, 85% to 90% of them only once. Approximately 8.7% of the sample is taken by the ten largest. The time point label, read with the paper, signifies: baseline before first vaccination. The sample was peripheral blood, taken on day 0 of AZD1222 vaccination. The receptors originated from an adult in good health.

The gene calls are TRBV4-1 and TRBJ2-5; TRBD2 agrees at 10 bases. Trimming cost V 4 bases and J 1 base; bases outside gene matches: 3. Germline V gene lookup returns CDR1 MGHRA and CDR2 YSYEKL. The CDR3 covers 15 residues. The DNA for the CDR3 is TGCGCCAGCAGCCCACCTAGCGGGGGCCAAGAGACCCAGTACTTC. This gives the protein CASSPPSGGQETQYF.

The chain links TRBV6-2 or TRBV6-3 to TRBJ2-1, with TRBD1 identical over 7 bases. J lost 0 bases, V lost 6 bases, and 5 bases had no gene match. CDR3 length: 15 amino acids. Germline CDR1 MNHEY, CDR2 SVGEGT. CDR3 sequence: CASSPDRVSYNEQFF. As DNA, the CDR3 is TGTGCCAGCAGCCCCGACAGGGTCTCCTACAATGAGCAGTTCTTC.

This clone was detected only once. The gene calls are TRBV20-1 and TRBJ2-4; TRBD1 is a possible D gene (5 bases). Trimming pared 3 bases from V and 7 bases from J, leaving 13 bases between. The CDR3 is made up of 13 amino acids. CDR1 and CDR2 from the germline V gene are DFQATT and SNEGSKA (reference sequence). The CDR3 loop reads CSASAEGVNIQYF. CDR3 nucleotides: TGCAGTGCTAGTGCCGAAGGGGTTAACATTCAGTACTTC.

Notes on this clone: Additional DNA sequences in this sample encode the identical CDR3. The chain carries TRBV18 and TRBJ1-1, with no clear D. The germline V gene has CDR1 KGHSH and CDR2 LQKENI. CDR3 length equals 13 residues. V was cut by 3 bases and J by 0 bases, with 5 bases left in between. CDR3 amino acids: CASSPGLNTEAFF. CDR3 sequence (DNA): TGTGCCAGCTCACCGGGCCTGAACACTGAAGCTTTCTTT.

This clone is a singleton in its sample. V usage is TRBV27 and J usage is TRBJ1-5, with TRBD1 matching over 10 bases. This CDR3 comprises 15 residues. The germline CDR1 and CDR2 sequences are MNHEY and SMNVEV (reference sequence). With 5 bases clipped from V and 5 bases from J, the junction kept 6 bases outside the gene matches. CDR3 sequence: CASSPRTGGDQPQHF. CDR3 coding DNA: TGTGCCAGCAGTCCACGGACAGGGGGGGATCAGCCCCAGCATTTT.

The V gene is TRBV9, the J gene TRBJ2-7, with a weak D call TRBD2 (6 bases). The V gene lost 5 bases and the J gene lost 2 bases, with 14 bases spanning the gap. Germline CDR1 SGDLS, CDR2 YYNGEE. This CDR3 contains 14 residues. The CDR3 coding sequence is TGTGCCAGCAGTCTAGAAGGGACTCCCTACGAGCAGTACTTC. It is translated as CASSLEGTPYEQYF.

The V and J genes are TRBV7-6 and TRBJ2-2, with TRBD2 matching 11 bases. Germline CDR1 and CDR2: SGHVS and FNYEAQ. The CDR3 covers 16 residues. V was pared by 5 bases and J by 0 bases, with 2 bases of the junction left unmatched. CDR3 sequence reads: CASSQGLAANTGELFF. CDR3 sequence (DNA): TGTGCCAGCAGCCAGGGACTAGCGGCGAACACCGGGGAGCTGTTTTTT.

This sequence joins TRBV19 and TRBJ1-5; 9 nucleotides match TRBD1. The ends lost 4 bases at V and 2 bases at J; junction bases unmatched: 3. Germline V gives CDR1 LNHDA, CDR2 SQIVND (reference sequence). This CDR3 is 15 amino acids long. This CDR3 is CASSRRDRGNQPQHF. The CDR3 bases are TGTGCCAGTAGTAGGCGGGACAGGGGCAATCAGCCCCAGCATTTT. Complete variable domain (other parts from reference TRBV19 and TRBJ1-5): DGGITQSPKYLFRKEGQNVTLSCEQNLNHDAMYWYRQDPGQGLRLIYYSQIVNDFQKGDIAEGYSVSREKKESFPLTVTSAQKNPTAFYLCASSRRDRGNQPQHFGDGTRLSIL.

This clone was seen a few times. The gene calls are TRBV21-1 and TRBJ1-5; TRBD1 is the table's D call, not checked against the DNA. TRBV21-1 is a pseudogene. CDR3 length: 15 amino acids. Here the CDR3 DNA reads TGTGCCAGCAGCAAAGCACAGGGGGCTAATCAGCCCCAGCATTTT. It encodes CASSKAQGANQPQHF.

Here the CDR3 DNA reads TGCGCCAGCAGAGGTAGCGGGGGGACCACAGATACGCAGTATTTT. Protein sequence: CASRGSGGTTDTQYF. V gene TRBV5-1 combines with J gene TRBJ2-3; 10 bases align to TRBD2. Germline values: CDR1 SGHRS, CDR2 YFSETQ. V lost 5 bases to trimming and J lost 2 bases; unmatched junction nucleotides: 5. CDR3 length: 15 amino acids.

The chain employs TRBV7-2 and TRBJ1-1; D might be TRBD1 (5 bases). Germline V gene sequence: CDR1 SGHTA, CDR2 FQGNSA. Trimming left V 4 bases short and J 10 bases short, with 22 bases between. The CDR3 extends over 15 amino acids. CDR3 protein: CASSYRDGLPDGAFF. CDR3 coding DNA: TGTGCCAGCAGCTATAGGGACGGACTCCCGGATGGAGCTTTCTTT.